The present T cell receptor (beta chain) was sequenced within a study of control samples from healthy donors and cancer patients. Profiling relied on immunoSEQ multiplex PCR, and the TCRdb table lists in-frame clones only, not all of them. Here the sample spans 75,000 to 90,000 clones, approximately 86% being singletons. Unmatched junction bases numbered 12, after V lost 8 bases and J lost 6 bases. This CDR3 spans 14 amino acids. Germline CDR1 is SQVTM and CDR2 is ANQGSEA. This clone was recorded once. The rearrangement links TRBV29-1 to TRBJ2-2, with 7 nucleotides matching TRBD1. This clonotype originated in a man between 25 and 39 years old in good health. The sample comprised blood. DNA of the CDR3: TGCAGCATTGGCCAGGGGGTAGGCGCCGGGGAGCTGTTTTTT. It translates to CSIGQGVGAGELFF.